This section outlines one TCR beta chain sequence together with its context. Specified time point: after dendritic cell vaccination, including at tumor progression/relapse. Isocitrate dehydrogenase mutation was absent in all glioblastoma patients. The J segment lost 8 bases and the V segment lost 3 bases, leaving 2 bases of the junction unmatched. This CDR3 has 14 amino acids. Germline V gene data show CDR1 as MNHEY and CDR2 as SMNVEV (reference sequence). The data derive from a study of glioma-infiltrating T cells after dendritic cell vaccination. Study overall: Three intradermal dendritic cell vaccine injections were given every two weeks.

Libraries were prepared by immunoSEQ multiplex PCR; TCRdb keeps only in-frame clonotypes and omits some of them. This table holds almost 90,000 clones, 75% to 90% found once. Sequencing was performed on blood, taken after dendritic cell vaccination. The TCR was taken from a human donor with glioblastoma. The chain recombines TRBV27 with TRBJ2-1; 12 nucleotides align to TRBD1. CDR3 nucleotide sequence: TGTGCCAGCAGTTTCGGGACAGGGGGCTATGAGCAGTTCTTC. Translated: CASSFGTGGYEQFF.